At least ten counts were recorded for the clone carrying this TCR beta chain. TCRdb re-called the PCR reads via MiXCR. The sample shows about 30,000 clones, just under 25% of them seen only once. This sample is drawn from a study of metastatic and nonmetastatic thyroid tumors. Patients were all untreated before their thyroid surgery. J gave up 2 bases and V 1 base, and 3 bases lay outside the gene matches. The germline V gene has CDR1 DFQATT and CDR2 SNEGSKA (reference sequence). This CDR3 comprises 15 residues. This TCR was recovered from a female donor with papillary thyroid cancer or a benign thyroid nodule (not recorded which). Some clones in this sample may be carry-over from other donors' samples. The V and J genes are TRBV20-1 and TRBJ2-3; TRBD2 aligns across 10 bases. The specimen sequenced was blood. CDR3 DNA: TGCAGTGCTAGAGGGACTAGCGGCTCCACAGATACGCAGTATTTT. Translated: CSARGTSGSTDTQYF.